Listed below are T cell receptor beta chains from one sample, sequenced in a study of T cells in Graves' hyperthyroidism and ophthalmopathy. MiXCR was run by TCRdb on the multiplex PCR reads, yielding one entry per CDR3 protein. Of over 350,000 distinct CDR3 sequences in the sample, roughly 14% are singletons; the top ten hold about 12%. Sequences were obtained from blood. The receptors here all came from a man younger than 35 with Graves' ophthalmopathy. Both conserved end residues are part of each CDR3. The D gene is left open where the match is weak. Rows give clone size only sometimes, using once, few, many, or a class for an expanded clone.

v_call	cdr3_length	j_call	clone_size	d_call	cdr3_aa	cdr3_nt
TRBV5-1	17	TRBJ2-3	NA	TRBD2	CASSLGLAGASTDTQYF	TGCGCCAGCAGCTTAGGACTAGCGGGTGCTAGCACAGATACGCAGTATTTT
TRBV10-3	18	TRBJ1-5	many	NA	CAISDPTGPMYSNQPQHF	TGTGCCATCAGTGACCCTACAGGGCCCATGTATAGCAATCAGCCCCAGCATTTT
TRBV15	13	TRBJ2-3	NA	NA	CATALIGTDTQYF	TGTGCCACCGCACTTATTGGGACAGATACGCAGTATTTT
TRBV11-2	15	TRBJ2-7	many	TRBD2	CASSETSGSPYEQYF	TGTGCCAGCAGCGAGACTAGCGGTTCTCCCTACGAGCAGTACTTC
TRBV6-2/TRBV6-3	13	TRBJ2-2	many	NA	CASSSLRAGELFF	TGTGCCAGCAGTTCCCTGCGGGCCGGGGAGCTGTTTTTT
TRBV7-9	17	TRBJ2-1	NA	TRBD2	CASRAPRGLAEYNEQFF	TGTGCCAGCAGGGCGCCTAGGGGACTAGCGGAGTACAATGAGCAGTTCTTC
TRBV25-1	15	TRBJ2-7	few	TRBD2	CASSASGRAPYEQYF	TGTGCCAGCAGTGCTAGCGGGAGGGCCCCCTACGAGCAGTACTTC
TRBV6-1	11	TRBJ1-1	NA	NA	CASSHIRKAFF	TGTGCCAGCAGTCACATCCGAAAGGCTTTCTTT
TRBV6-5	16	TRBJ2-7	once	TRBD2	CASSYSSGSPSYEQYF	TGTGCCAGCAGTTACTCTAGCGGGAGTCCCTCCTACGAGCAGTACTTC
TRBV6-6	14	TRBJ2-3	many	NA	CASSYGGGVDTQYF	TGTGCCAGCAGTTACGGCGGTGGGGTAGATACGCAGTATTTT
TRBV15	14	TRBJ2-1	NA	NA	CATSRVGGLSGQFF	TGTGCCACCAGCAGAGTCGGCGGGCTTAGTGGGCAGTTCTTC
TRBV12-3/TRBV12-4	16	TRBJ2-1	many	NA	CASSARDWYSYNEQFF	TGTGCCAGCAGTGCTCGGGACTGGTACTCCTACAATGAGCAGTTCTTC
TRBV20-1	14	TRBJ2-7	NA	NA	CSAGAGLGSYEQYF	TGCAGTGCCGGCGCGGGGTTAGGCTCCTACGAGCAGTACTTC
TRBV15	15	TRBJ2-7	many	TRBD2	CATSRGPSGGYEQYF	TGTGCCACCAGCAGAGGTCCTAGCGGGGGCTACGAGCAGTACTTC
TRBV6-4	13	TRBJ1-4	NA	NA	CASSFAVGEKLFF	TGTGCCAGCAGTTTTGCAGTAGGTGAAAAACTGTTTTTT
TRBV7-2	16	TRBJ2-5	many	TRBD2	CASSTPVGREGETQYF	TGTGCCAGCAGCACCCCGGTGGGCAGGGAGGGGGAGACCCAGTACTTC
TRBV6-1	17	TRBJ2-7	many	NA	CASSPLGGGNTPYEQYF	TGTGCCAGCAGCCCACTTGGAGGGGGTAATACGCCTTACGAGCAGTACTTC
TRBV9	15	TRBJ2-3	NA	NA	CASSVGGGHTDTQYF	TGTGCCAGCAGCGTAGGGGGGGGCCACACAGATACGCAGTATTTT
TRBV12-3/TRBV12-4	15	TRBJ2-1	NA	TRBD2	CASSLGSSGINEQFF	TGTGCCAGCAGTTTGGGAAGTAGCGGGATCAATGAGCAGTTCTTC
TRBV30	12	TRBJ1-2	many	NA	CASFFLPHGYTF	TGTGCCTCCTTTTTTCTCCCTCATGGCTACACCTTC
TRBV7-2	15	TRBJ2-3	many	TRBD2	CASSPGGASTDTQYF	TGTGCCAGCAGCCCGGGAGGCGCTAGCACAGATACGCAGTATTTT
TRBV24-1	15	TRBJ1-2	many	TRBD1	CATSTDRGDQYGYTF	TGTGCCACCTCTACGGACAGGGGCGACCAATATGGCTACACCTTC
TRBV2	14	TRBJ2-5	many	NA	CATLGSSLQETQYF	TGTGCCACCCTTGGTTCCAGCCTACAAGAGACCCAGTACTTC
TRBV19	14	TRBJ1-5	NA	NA	CASSTTWGSQPQHF	TGTGCCAGTAGTACCACCTGGGGGTCCCAGCCCCAGCATTTT
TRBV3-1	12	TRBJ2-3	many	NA	CASSLTSDTQYF	TGTGCCAGCAGCCTTACCTCAGATACGCAGTATTTT
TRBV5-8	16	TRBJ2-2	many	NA	CASSFGNPINTGELFF	TGTGCCAGCTCCTTCGGAAACCCCATAAACACCGGGGAGCTGTTTTTT
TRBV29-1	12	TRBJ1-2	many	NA	CSLSEGAYGYTF	TGCAGCCTTTCAGAAGGGGCTTACGGCTACACCTTC
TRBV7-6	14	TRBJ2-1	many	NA	CASSLSLFYNEQFF	TGTGCCAGCAGCTTATCCCTTTTTTACAATGAGCAGTTCTTC
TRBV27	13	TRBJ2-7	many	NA	CASTPRPNYEQYF	TGTGCCAGCACCCCTCGACCGAACTACGAGCAGTACTTC
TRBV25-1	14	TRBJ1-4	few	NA	CASSDFVETEKLFF	TGTGCCAGCAGTGACTTTGTCGAGACCGAAAAACTGTTTTTT
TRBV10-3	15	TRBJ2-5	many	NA	CAISERGALKETQYF	TGTGCCATCAGTGAGCGGGGGGCGTTGAAAGAGACCCAGTACTTC
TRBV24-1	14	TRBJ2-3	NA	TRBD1	CATGGTGGLDTQYF	TGTGCCACCGGCGGGACAGGGGGCCTAGATACGCAGTATTTT
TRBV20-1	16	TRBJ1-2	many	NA	CSASAGQSNANYGYTF	TGCAGTGCTAGTGCAGGACAATCCAATGCTAACTATGGCTACACCTTC
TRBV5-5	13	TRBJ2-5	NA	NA	CASSLLGSETQYF	TGTGCCAGCAGCTTGCTAGGGTCCGAGACCCAGTACTTC
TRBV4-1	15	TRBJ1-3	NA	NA	CASSQEPGSGNTIYF	TGCGCCAGCAGCCAAGAACCAGGCTCTGGAAACACCATATATTTT
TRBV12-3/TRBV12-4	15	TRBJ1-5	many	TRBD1	CASSFQTGHNQPQHF	TGTGCCAGCAGTTTTCAGACAGGGCACAATCAGCCCCAGCATTTT
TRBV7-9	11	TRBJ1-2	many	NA	CASSRRNGYTF	TGTGCCAGCAGCCGGCGAAATGGCTACACCTTC
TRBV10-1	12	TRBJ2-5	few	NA	CASSRGPGTQYF	TGCGCCAGCAGTCGGGGGCCAGGGACCCAGTACTTC
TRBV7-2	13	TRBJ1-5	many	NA	CASSLSNNQPQHF	TGTGCCAGCAGCTTATCCAACAATCAGCCCCAGCATTTT
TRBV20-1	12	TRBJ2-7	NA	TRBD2	CSAGLAGGEQYF	TGCAGTGCTGGACTAGCGGGGGGTGAGCAGTACTTC
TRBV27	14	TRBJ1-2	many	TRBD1	CASSGRDSREGYTF	TGTGCCAGCAGTGGTAGGGACAGCCGAGAAGGCTACACCTTC
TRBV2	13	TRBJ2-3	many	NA	CASLAGTTDTQYF	TGTGCCAGCTTGGCAGGGACTACAGATACGCAGTATTTT
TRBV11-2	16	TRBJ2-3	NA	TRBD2	CASSLFAGGPADTQYF	TGTGCCAGCAGCCTTTTTGCGGGAGGGCCAGCAGATACGCAGTATTTT
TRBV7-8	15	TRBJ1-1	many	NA	CASSDRARENTEAFF	TGTGCCAGCAGCGATAGGGCAAGAGAGAACACTGAAGCTTTCTTT
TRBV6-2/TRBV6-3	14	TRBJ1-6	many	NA	CASSDGLDNSPLHF	TGTGCCAGCAGCGACGGACTCGATAATTCACCCCTCCACTTT
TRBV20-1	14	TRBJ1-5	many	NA	CSALGTTNNQPQHF	TGCAGTGCGCTCGGGACAACTAACAATCAGCCCCAGCATTTT
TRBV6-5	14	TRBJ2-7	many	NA	CASSYSATLHEQYF	TGTGCCAGCAGTTACTCGGCCACCCTCCACGAGCAGTACTTC
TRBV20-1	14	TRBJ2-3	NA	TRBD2	CSAATSGSRDTQYF	TGCAGTGCCGCGACTAGCGGGAGTCGCGATACGCAGTATTTT
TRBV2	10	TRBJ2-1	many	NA	CASEPNEQFF	TGTGCCAGCGAACCCAATGAGCAGTTCTTC
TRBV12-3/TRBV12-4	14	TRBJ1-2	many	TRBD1	CASSLDRGKSGYTF	TGTGCCAGCAGTTTGGACAGGGGGAAGTCTGGCTACACCTTC